The rows below give T cell receptor beta chains drawn from one sample of a study of cytotoxic CD8 clonotypes in ibrutinib-treated CLL. The table came from immunoSEQ multiplex PCR; TCRdb's copy has only in-frame clones and leaves some out. This table has some 290,000 clones, around four fifths appearing once. This specimen consisted of PBMCs, obtained before ibrutinib treatment. All receptors come from a human donor with chronic lymphocytic leukemia. CDR3s include the opening cysteine and the closing phenylalanine or tryptophan. Fields, in order: D gene, V gene, CDR3 length, J gene, clone size, CDR3 DNA, CDR3 protein. The D gene is left open where the match is weak. The size field is filled for only some rows; it gives once, few, many or a size class.

D: TRBD2; V: TRBV14; length: 17; J: TRBJ2-7; size: .; DNA: TGTGCCAGCAGCCAAGACCCCGGTGCCAGCGGGACCTACGAGCAGTACTTC; CDR3: CASSQDPGASGTYEQYF
D: .; V: TRBV7-7; length: 13; J: TRBJ2-5; size: .; DNA: TGTGCTAGCAGCTCACCGTTTCAAGAGACCCAGTACTTC; CDR3: CASSSPFQETQYF
D: TRBD1; V: TRBV4-1; length: 15; J: TRBJ1-3; size: .; DNA: TGCGCCAGCAGCCAAGGACAGGGGGTTGGAAACACCATATATTTT; CDR3: CASSQGQGVGNTIYF
D: .; V: TRBV11-2; length: 11; J: TRBJ2-7; size: .; DNA: TGTGCCAGCGCGGGAAGCTACGAGCAGTACTTC; CDR3: CASAGSYEQYF
D: .; V: TRBV4-3; length: 13; J: TRBJ2-2; size: .; DNA: TGCGCCAGCAGCCAAGACAGAGGCGGGGAGCTGTTTTTT; CDR3: CASSQDRGGELFF
D: TRBD2; V: TRBV30; length: 14; J: TRBJ2-3; size: .; DNA: TGTGCCTGGAGTCTTGGCGGGAGCGCAGATACGCAGTATTTT; CDR3: CAWSLGGSADTQYF
D: .; V: TRBV29-1; length: 13; J: TRBJ2-3; size: once; DNA: TGCAGCGTTGAAGATAGCGGCGCAGATACGCAGTATTTT; CDR3: CSVEDSGADTQYF
D: TRBD2; V: TRBV11-3; length: 15; J: TRBJ2-2; size: .; DNA: TGTGCCAGCAGCTCGACTAGCGTGATAGCCCGGGAGCTGTTTTTT; CDR3: CASSSTSVIARELFF
D: .; V: TRBV9; length: 12; J: TRBJ2-1; size: .; DNA: TGTGCCAGCAGGGAGCCTCGGAATGAGCAGTTCTTC; CDR3: CASREPRNEQFF
D: .; V: TRBV4-2; length: 14; J: TRBJ2-1; size: .; DNA: TGTGCCAGCAGCCCCTTCGGGACTTACAATGAGCAGTTCTTC; CDR3: CASSPFGTYNEQFF
D: TRBD2; V: TRBV4-2; length: 19; J: TRBJ2-3; size: .; DNA: TGTGCCAGCAGCCAAGAAGACACTAGCGGGAGAACTAGCACAGATACGCAGTATTTT; CDR3: CASSQEDTSGRTSTDTQYF
D: .; V: TRBV2; length: 14; J: TRBJ2-1; size: .; DNA: TGTGCCAGCAGTGTGCAGGGGAGTCAAAATGAGCAGTTCTTC; CDR3: CASSVQGSQNEQFF
D: .; V: TRBV4-3; length: 12; J: TRBJ1-1; size: .; DNA: TGCGCCAGCAGCCAAGATCGGGGTGAAGCTTTCTTT; CDR3: CASSQDRGEAFF
D: .; V: TRBV5-1; length: 14; J: TRBJ2-5; size: .; DNA: TGCGCCAGCAGCTTAACCCCGCTCCAAGAGACCCAGTACTTC; CDR3: CASSLTPLQETQYF
D: .; V: TRBV27; length: 13; J: TRBJ2-7; size: .; DNA: TGTGCCAGCTGCCCTGGGGGAGACTACGAGCAGTACTTC; CDR3: CASCPGGDYEQYF
D: TRBD1; V: TRBV4-3; length: 15; J: TRBJ1-2; size: .; DNA: TGCGCCAGCAGCCAAGCAAGGGGGCTTTCCTATGGCTACACCTTC; CDR3: CASSQARGLSYGYTF
D: .; V: TRBV6-5; length: 11; J: TRBJ2-7; size: .; DNA: TGTGCCAGCAGTTTCGCCTACGAGCAGTACTTC; CDR3: CASSFAYEQYF
D: TRBD2; V: TRBV18; length: 22; J: TRBJ2-2; size: .; DNA: TGTGCCAGCTCACCAATCATTGGGACTAGCGGGAGGCTACAATTGAACACCGGGGAGCTGTTTTTT; CDR3: CASSPIIGTSGRLQLNTGELFF
D: TRBD2; V: TRBV15; length: 19; J: TRBJ2-1; size: .; DNA: TGTGCCACCAGCAGAGATACTGCAAGGACTAGCGGGAGTTGGTATGAGCAGTTCTTC; CDR3: CATSRDTARTSGSWYEQFF
D: TRBD2; V: TRBV29-1; length: 14; J: TRBJ2-7; size: .; DNA: TGCAGCGTTGGACTAGCGGGAGGATCCCACGAGCAGTACTTC; CDR3: CSVGLAGGSHEQYF
D: .; V: TRBV4-2; length: 15; J: TRBJ1-1; size: .; DNA: TGTGCCAGCAGCCAAGAGGGGGGGGCGAACACTGAAGCTTTCTTT; CDR3: CASSQEGGANTEAFF
D: .; V: TRBV4-1; length: 14; J: TRBJ1-2; size: few; DNA: TGCGCCAGCAGCCAAGATCGAATGCTCTATGGCTACACCTTC; CDR3: CASSQDRMLYGYTF
D: .; V: TRBV11-3; length: 13; J: TRBJ1-1; size: few; DNA: TGTGCCAGCAGCTTCAATACGTACACTGAAGCTTTCTTT; CDR3: CASSFNTYTEAFF
D: TRBD1; V: TRBV6-5; length: 12; J: TRBJ1-2; size: .; DNA: TGTGCCAGCAGCCGACAGGGACGTGGCTACACCTTC; CDR3: CASSRQGRGYTF
D: .; V: TRBV5-1; length: 15; J: TRBJ2-7; size: .; DNA: TGCGCCAGCAGCTTTCGGGACGGTCTTTCCTACGAGCAGTACTTC; CDR3: CASSFRDGLSYEQYF
D: .; V: TRBV2; length: 14; J: TRBJ1-1; size: .; DNA: TGTGCCAGCAGGACTTGGACAGACAACACTGAAGCTTTCTTT; CDR3: CASRTWTDNTEAFF
D: .; V: TRBV30; length: 15; J: TRBJ2-7; size: .; DNA: TGTGCCTGGAGCGACAGATGGGGACATACCTACGAGCAGTACTTC; CDR3: CAWSDRWGHTYEQYF
D: .; V: TRBV11-2; length: 18; J: TRBJ2-2; size: .; DNA: TGTGCCAGCAGCTCGGGGACGTTTTCGGATAGGTACACCGGGGAGCTGTTTTTT; CDR3: CASSSGTFSDRYTGELFF
D: .; V: TRBV25-1; length: 13; J: TRBJ1-1; size: .; DNA: TGTGCCAGCAGGAAGACGGAGAACACTGAAGCTTTCTTT; CDR3: CASRKTENTEAFF